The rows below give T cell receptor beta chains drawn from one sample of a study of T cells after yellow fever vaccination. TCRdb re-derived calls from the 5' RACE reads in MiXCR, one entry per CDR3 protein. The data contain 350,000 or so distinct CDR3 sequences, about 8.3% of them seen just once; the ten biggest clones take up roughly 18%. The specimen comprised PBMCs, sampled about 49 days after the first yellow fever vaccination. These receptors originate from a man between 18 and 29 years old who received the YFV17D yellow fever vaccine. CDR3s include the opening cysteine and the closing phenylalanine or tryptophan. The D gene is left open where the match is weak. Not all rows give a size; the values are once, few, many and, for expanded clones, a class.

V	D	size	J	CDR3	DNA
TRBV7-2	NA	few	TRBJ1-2	CASSLEDRYYGYTF	TGTGCCAGCAGCTTAGAGGACAGATACTATGGCTACACCTTC
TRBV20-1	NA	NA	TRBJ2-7	CSARRITYEQYF	TGCAGTGCTAGACGGATTACCTACGAGCAGTACTTC
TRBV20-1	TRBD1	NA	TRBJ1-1	CSASTGPEAFF	TGCAGTGCTTCGACAGGGCCTGAAGCTTTCTTT
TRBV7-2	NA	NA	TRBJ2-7	CASSLAASYEQYF	TGTGCCAGCAGCTTAGCGGCGAGCTACGAGCAGTACTTC
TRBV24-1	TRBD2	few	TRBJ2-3	CATGGLAGAEDTQYF	TGTGCCACCGGAGGACTAGCGGGGGCGGAGGATACGCAGTATTTT
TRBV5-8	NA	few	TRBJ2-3	CASRSRGSTDTQYF	TGTGCCAGCAGATCGCGGGGCAGCACAGATACGCAGTATTTT
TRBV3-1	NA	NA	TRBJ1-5	CATTQGYGGASTQPQHF	TGTGCCACCACCCAAGGATATGGCGGGGCCTCAACCCAGCCCCAGCATTTT
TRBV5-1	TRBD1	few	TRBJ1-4	CASSIRDRRSATNEKLFF	TGCGCCAGCAGCATCCGGGACAGGCGAAGTGCAACTAATGAAAAACTGTTTTTT
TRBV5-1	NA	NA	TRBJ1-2	CATLLGLLNYGYTF	TGCGCCACCCTCCTCGGGCTCCTTAACTATGGCTACACCTTC
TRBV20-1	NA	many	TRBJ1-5	CSALGHGNQPQHF	TGCAGTGCCCTCGGACACGGCAATCAGCCCCAGCATTTT
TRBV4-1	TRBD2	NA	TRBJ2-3	CASSLTPGAGGDTQYF	TGCGCCAGCAGCCTTACCCCCGGGGCGGGAGGTGATACGCAGTATTTT
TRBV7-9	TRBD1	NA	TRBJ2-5	CASSPPTGVDQETQYF	TGTGCCAGCAGCCCCCCAACAGGGGTGGACCAAGAGACCCAGTACTTC
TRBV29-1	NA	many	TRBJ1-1	CSGILAGSEAFF	TGCAGCGGAATACTGGCAGGGTCTGAAGCTTTCTTT
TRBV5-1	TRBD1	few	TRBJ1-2	CASSPGQNGGYTF	TGCGCCAGCAGCCCGGGACAGAATGGAGGCTACACCTTC
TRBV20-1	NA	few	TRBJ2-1	CSARDVRNEQFF	TGCAGTGCTAGAGATGTGCGCAATGAGCAGTTCTTC
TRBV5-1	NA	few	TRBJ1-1	CASSPGDSRNTEAFF	TGCGCCAGCAGCCCGGGTGACAGCAGGAACACTGAAGCTTTCTTT
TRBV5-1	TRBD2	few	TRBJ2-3	CASRKRTSGGDTQYF	TGCGCCAGCAGGAAACGGACTAGCGGGGGTGATACGCAGTATTTT
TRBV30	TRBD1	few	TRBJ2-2	CAWETGGTNTGELFF	TGTGCCTGGGAGACAGGGGGCACGAACACCGGGGAGCTGTTTTTT
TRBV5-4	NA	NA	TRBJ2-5	CASSPGRNKETQYF	TGTGCCAGCAGCCCCGGGAGAAATAAAGAGACCCAGTACTTC
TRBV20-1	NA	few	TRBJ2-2	CSATIGSTGELFF	TGCAGTGCTACTATCGGATCCACCGGGGAGCTGTTTTTT
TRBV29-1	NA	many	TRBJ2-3	CSYRAPTDTQYF	TGCAGCTACCGGGCTCCCACAGATACGCAGTATTTT
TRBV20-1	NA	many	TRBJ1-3	CSVRLAGNTIYF	TGCAGTGTGCGGCTGGCGGGAAACACCATATATTTT
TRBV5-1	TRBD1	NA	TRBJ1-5	CASSLEGQGYQPQHF	TGCGCCAGCAGCTTGGAAGGACAGGGGTATCAGCCCCAGCATTTT
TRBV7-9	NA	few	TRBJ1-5	CASSFSDSNQPQHF	TGTGCCAGCAGCTTCTCAGATAGCAATCAGCCCCAGCATTTT
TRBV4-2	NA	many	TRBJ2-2	CASSQGIDARELFF	TGTGCCAGCAGCCAAGGAATAGATGCCCGGGAGCTGTTTTTT
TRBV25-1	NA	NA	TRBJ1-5	CASSDPGTDSNQPQHF	TGTGCCAGCAGTGACCCCGGGACGGATAGCAATCAGCCCCAGCATTTT
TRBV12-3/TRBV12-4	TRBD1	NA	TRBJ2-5	CASSPRGRGETQYF	TGTGCCAGCAGTCCCAGGGGGCGCGGGGAGACCCAGTACTTC
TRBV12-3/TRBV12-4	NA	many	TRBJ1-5	CASSPDISSNQPQHF	TGTGCCAGCAGCCCGGACATTTCAAGCAATCAGCCCCAGCATTTT
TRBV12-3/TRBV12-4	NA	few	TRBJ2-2	CASIPRGAGAGGELFF	TGTGCCAGCATTCCCCGGGGGGCCGGGGCGGGCGGGGAGCTGTTTTTT
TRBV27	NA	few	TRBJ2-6	CASSHYTTGANVLTF	TGTGCCAGCAGCCATTACACTACTGGGGCCAACGTCCTGACTTTC
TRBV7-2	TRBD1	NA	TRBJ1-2	CASSPSQGGAEVDGYTF	TGTGCCAGCAGCCCGAGCCAAGGGGGCGCGGAGGTGGATGGCTACACCTTC
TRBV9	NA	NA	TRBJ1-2	CASSVATGPLNYGYTF	TGTGCCAGCAGCGTAGCTACGGGACCGTTGAACTATGGCTACACCTTC
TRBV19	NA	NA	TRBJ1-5	CASPGHSDQPQHF	TGTGCCTCTCCGGGACACTCGGATCAGCCCCAGCATTTT
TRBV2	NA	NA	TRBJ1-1	CASSKKTAGDTEAFF	TGTGCCAGCAGTAAGAAAACAGCAGGAGACACTGAAGCTTTCTTT
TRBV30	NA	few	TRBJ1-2	CAWSARPIRLRANYGYTF	TGTGCCTGGAGTGCCCGACCCATCCGGTTGCGAGCTAACTATGGCTACACCTTC
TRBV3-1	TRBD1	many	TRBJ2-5	CASTSLTGVETQYF	TGTGCCAGCACCTCATTGACAGGGGTAGAGACCCAGTACTTC
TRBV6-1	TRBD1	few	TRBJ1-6	CASRGGTQGALSPLHF	TGTGCCAGCAGGGGAGGTACCCAGGGGGCGCTTTCACCCCTCCACTTT
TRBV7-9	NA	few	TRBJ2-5	CASSSGGGLMEETQYF	TGTGCCAGCAGCTCCGGGGGAGGCTTAATGGAAGAGACCCAGTACTTC
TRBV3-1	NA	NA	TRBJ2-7	CASSQGGWTNYEQYF	TGTGCCAGCAGCCAAGGAGGCTGGACCAACTACGAGCAGTACTTC
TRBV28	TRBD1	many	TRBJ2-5	CATQTGGWETQYF	TGTGCCACTCAGACAGGGGGCTGGGAGACCCAGTACTTC
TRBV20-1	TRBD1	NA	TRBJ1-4	CSALVTRGKEKLFF	TGCAGTGCCCTCGTAACCAGGGGGAAGGAAAAACTGTTTTTT
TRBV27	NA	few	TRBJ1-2	CASSLVGYDWDGYTF	TGTGCCAGCAGTTTAGTTGGGTATGACTGGGATGGCTACACCTTC
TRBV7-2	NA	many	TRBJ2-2	CASSLATGELFF	TGTGCCAGCAGCTTAGCGACCGGGGAGCTGTTTTTT